These 2 T cell receptor beta chains were all obtained from the same sample, sequenced in a study of technical replicates of blood from a handful of donors. Profiling relied on immunoSEQ multiplex PCR, and the TCRdb table lists in-frame clones only, not all of them. This sample yields 85,000 to 100,000 clones, of which around 96% are seen a single time; about 0.26% belongs to the top ten. Sequencing input: T cells isolated from PBMCs. Receptor source: a human donor in good health.

V gene TRBV4-2 combines with J gene TRBJ2-7; a weak D match, TRBD2 (5 bases). The CDR3 extends over 16 amino acids. From germline, CDR1 is LGHNA and CDR2 YNFKEQ. The V end was cut by 0 bases, the J end by 2 bases, with 14 bases between. CDR3 residues: CASSQEAGFSAYEQYF. The CDR3, as DNA: TGTGCCAGCAGCCAAGAGGCGGGCTTTTCGGCCTACGAGCAGTACTTC.

The J gene is TRBJ2-3, the V gene TRBV9; 11 nucleotides align to TRBD2. Germline assignment: CDR1 SGDLS and CDR2 YYNGEE. CDR3 size: 17 residues. The V gene end was trimmed by 0 bases and the J gene end by 3 bases; junction bases not matched to a gene: 6. The CDR3 spells CASSVGVAGGPTDTQYF. Written as DNA, the CDR3 is TGTGCCAGCAGCGTAGGTGTAGCGGGGGGGCCTACAGATACGCAGTATTTT.